The clone carrying this TCR beta chain has a handful of counts. What it recognizes is unknown. TCRdb independently ran MiXCR on the 5' RACE reads; one entry per CDR3 protein. The sample consists of approximately 350,000 distinct CDR3 sequences, approximately 10% of them appearing once. The sample comes from a study of T cells after yellow fever vaccination. Overall study: For low cell numbers, libraries were made with SMART-Seq v4 Ultra Low Input.

V shed 6 bases and J shed 7 bases, with 19 bases lying between them. CDR1 and CDR2 (germline): LGHNA, YNFKEQ. The CDR3 covers 15 residues. Study-level findings and limits: It was a weaker secondary response, yet one that peaked faster, at day 5 versus 15. High-abundance clonotypes from the bulk population could contaminate FACS-sorted repertoires.

V and J are TRBV4-2 and TRBJ2-1; the D gene is possibly TRBD2 (7 bases). This receptor was obtained from a man aged 18 to 30 who received the YFV17D yellow fever vaccine. Sample: PBMCs, taken on the day of the first yellow fever vaccination. CDR3 sequence reads: CASRGGLGGWNEQFF. The CDR3 nucleotides are TGTGCCAGCAGGGGTGGACTAGGGGGTTGGAATGAGCAGTTCTTC.